This T cell receptor (beta chain) was sequenced during a study of T-cell memory formation after mild COVID-19. General study findings and limits: For contracting clones, CD4+ ones sat mainly in CM and EM, CD8+ in EMRA.

The CDR3 runs to 14 residues. With 4 bases removed from V and 6 bases from J, the gap between germline ends came to 13 bases. The V gene's germline CDR1 is SGHRS and CDR2 YFSETQ. Points on this clonotype: Its specificity is unknown.

TCRdb called the 5' RACE reads again in MiXCR, with one record for every CDR3 protein. The table has over 500,000 distinct CDR3 sequences, around 15% seen once; the top ten hold just over 8%. This receptor was obtained from an adult woman who had mild COVID-19 (a few samples of this study predate the infection). Cell type and time point are not known. Sample: PBMCs or a T cell subset sorted from them (not recorded which). The genes are TRBV5-1 and TRBJ2-2; D is undetermined. The CDR3 spells CASSGTVHSGELFF. In DNA form, the CDR3 reads TGCGCCAGCAGCGGCACAGTTCACTCCGGGGAGCTGTTTTTT.